The clone carrying this TCR beta chain appeared many times. The target antigen is unknown. Every sequencing run gave over 200 million TCR-beta sequences, taken from 15-18 subjects. TCRdb passed the 5' RACE reads through MiXCR, listing each CDR3 protein once. The profile shows some 30,000 distinct CDR3 sequences, roughly a sixth of them singletons. The CDR3 length is 14 residues. Trimming took 7 bases from V and 3 from J, leaving 16 bases between them. The germline gives CDR1 DFQATT, CDR2 SNEGSKA (reference sequence). The sample's time point: technical triplicate 3. This sample was included in a study of neurological immune-mediated disorders. The study's findings and limits: The study found the most TCR clonal expansion in HTLV-1-associated myelopathy and the least in multiple sclerosis, below healthy controls.

The sample taken for sequencing was CD4+ T cells from blood. The origin of this receptor is a female donor with HTLV-1-associated myelopathy (HAM/TSP). The chain links TRBV20-1 to TRBJ2-1; D possibly corresponds to TRBD1 (6 bases). The DNA of the CDR3 is TGCAGTGTCCCGGACAGTAGGGTCTACAATGAGCAGTTCTTC. Translating it yields CSVPDSRVYNEQFF.